This T cell receptor beta chain originates from a study of blood T cells in healthy people across ages. Study summary: Researchers report that template switching captured about one barcoded beta molecule per two T cells. Findings and limits, study-wide: TCR beta diversity was tightly associated with the proportion of naive T cells. Both higher diversity and more naive CD4+ cells marked long-lived donors when set against aged donors.

This clonotype was seen ten or more times. Its antigen remains unknown. An end of the junction does not agree with germline; a read error may underlie this. Alongside a J-beta primer mix, a sample-barcoded 5' primer served in a second PCR lasting roughly 7 to 11 cycles. MiXCR was run by TCRdb on the 5' RACE reads, yielding one entry per CDR3 protein. The repertoire holds some 700,000 distinct CDR3 sequences, with about 24% as singletons. The CDR3 sequence is 14 residues long. The rearrangement links TRBV12-3 or TRBV12-4 to TRBJ2-1; D is possibly TRBD1 (6 bases). Specimen: blood. The TCR sequence derives from a man in his 70s in good health. The CDR3, as DNA: TGTGCCAGCAGCTTAGGACAGCTAAACAATGAGCAGTTCTTC. It codes for CASSLGQLNNEQFF.